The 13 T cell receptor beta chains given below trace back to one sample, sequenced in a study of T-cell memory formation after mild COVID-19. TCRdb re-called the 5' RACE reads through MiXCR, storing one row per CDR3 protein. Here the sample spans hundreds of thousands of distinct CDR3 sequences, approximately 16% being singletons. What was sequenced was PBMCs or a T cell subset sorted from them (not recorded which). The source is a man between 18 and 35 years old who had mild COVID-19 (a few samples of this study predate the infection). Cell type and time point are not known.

The CDR3 region has the DNA TGTGCCACCAGTGAACAAGATGGGGAGCAGTTCTTC. Translated, it gives CATSEQDGEQFF. V and J are TRBV24-1 and TRBJ2-1, with D unclear. Trimming removed 4 bases from V and 10 bases from J, with 10 bases in between. The CDR3 runs to 12 residues. CDR1 KGHDR and CDR2 SFDVKD come from the germline V gene.

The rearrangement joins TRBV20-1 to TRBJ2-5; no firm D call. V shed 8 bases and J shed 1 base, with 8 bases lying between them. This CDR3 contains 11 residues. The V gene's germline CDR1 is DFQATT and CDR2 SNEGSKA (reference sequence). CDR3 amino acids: CSLNPQETQYF. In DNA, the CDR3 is TGCAGTCTCAACCCCCAAGAGACCCAGTACTTC.

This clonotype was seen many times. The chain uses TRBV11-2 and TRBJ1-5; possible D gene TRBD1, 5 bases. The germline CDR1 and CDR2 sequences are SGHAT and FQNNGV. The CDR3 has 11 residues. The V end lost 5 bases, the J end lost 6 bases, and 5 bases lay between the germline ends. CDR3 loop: CASSGTQPQHF. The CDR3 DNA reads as TGTGCCAGCAGCGGGACTCAGCCCCAGCATTTT. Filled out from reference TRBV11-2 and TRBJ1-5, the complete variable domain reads EAGVAQSPRYKIIEKRQSVAFWCNPISGHATLYWYQQILGQGPKLLIQFQNNGVVDDSQLPKDRFSAERLKGVDSTLKIQPAKLEDSAVYLCASSGTQPQHFGDGTRLSIL.

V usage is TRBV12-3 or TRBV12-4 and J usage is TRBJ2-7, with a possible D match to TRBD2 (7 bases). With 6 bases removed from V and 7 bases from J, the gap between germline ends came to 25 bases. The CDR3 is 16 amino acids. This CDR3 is CASSPGVGRGPQEQYF. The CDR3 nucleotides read TGTGCCAGCAGCCCGGGGGTAGGGCGGGGGCCGCAGGAGCAGTACTTC.

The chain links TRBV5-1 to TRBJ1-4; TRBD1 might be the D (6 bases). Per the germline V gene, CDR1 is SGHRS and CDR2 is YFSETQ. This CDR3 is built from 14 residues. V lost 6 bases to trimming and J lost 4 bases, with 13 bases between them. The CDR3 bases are TGCGCCAGCATGACCGGGACAAGTAATGAAAAACTGTTTTTT. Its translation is CASMTGTSNEKLFF. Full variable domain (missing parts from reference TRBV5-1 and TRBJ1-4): KAGVTQTPRYLIKTRGQQVTLSCSPISGHRSVSWYQQTPGQGLQFLFEYFSETQRNKGNFPGRFSGRQFSNSRSEMNVSTLELGDSALYLCASMTGTSNEKLFFGSGTQLSVL.

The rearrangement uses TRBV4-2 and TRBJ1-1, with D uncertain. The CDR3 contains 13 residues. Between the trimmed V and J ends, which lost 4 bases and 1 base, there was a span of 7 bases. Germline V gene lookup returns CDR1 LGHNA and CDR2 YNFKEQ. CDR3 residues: CASSRTPNTEAFF. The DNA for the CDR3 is TGTGCCAGCAGCCGAACACCGAACACTGAAGCTTTCTTT.

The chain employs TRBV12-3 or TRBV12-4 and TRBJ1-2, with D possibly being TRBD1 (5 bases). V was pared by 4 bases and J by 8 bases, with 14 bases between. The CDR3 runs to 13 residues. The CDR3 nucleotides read TGTGCCAGCAGTTGGGGGGTTTCGGAAGGCTACACCTTC. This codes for CASSWGVSEGYTF.

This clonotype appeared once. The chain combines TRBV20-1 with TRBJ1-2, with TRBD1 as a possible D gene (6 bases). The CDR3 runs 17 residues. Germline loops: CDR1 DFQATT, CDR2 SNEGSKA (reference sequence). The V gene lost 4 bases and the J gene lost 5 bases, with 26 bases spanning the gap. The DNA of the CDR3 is TGCAGTGCTACCCAGACCTTCCGGGACAAGGGATCATATGGCTACACCTTC. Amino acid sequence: CSATQTFRDKGSYGYTF.

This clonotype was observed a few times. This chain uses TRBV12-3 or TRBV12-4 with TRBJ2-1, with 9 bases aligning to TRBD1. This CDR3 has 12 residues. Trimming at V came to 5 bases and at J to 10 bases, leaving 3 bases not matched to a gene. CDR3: CASSPGQGEQFF. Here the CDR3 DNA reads TGTGCCAGCAGTCCCGGACAGGGGGAGCAGTTCTTC.

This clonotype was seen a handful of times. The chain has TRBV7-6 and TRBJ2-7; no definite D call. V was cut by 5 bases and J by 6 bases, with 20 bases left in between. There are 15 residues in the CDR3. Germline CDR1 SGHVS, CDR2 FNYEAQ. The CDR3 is CASSPTPGLAAEQYF. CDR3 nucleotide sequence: TGTGCCAGCAGCCCGACGCCGGGCCTTGCTGCCGAGCAGTACTTC.

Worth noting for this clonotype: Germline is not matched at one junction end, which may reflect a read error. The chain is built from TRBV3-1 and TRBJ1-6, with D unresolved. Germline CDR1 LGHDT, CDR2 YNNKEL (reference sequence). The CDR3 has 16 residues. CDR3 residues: CASRQDSSGHNSPLHF. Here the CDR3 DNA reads TGTGCCAGCAGACAAGATTCATCGGGCCATAATTCACCCCTCCACTTT.

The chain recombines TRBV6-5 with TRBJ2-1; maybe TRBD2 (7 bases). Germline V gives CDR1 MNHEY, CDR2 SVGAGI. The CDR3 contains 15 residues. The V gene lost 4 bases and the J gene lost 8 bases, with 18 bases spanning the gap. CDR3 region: CASSFLGGANHEQFF. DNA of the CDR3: TGTGCCAGCAGTTTCCTAGGGGGGGCCAACCATGAGCAGTTCTTC.

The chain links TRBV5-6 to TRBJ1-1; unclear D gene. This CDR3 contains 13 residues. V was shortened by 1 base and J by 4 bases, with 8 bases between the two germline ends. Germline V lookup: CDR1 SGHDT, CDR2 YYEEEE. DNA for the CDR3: TGTGCCAGCAGCTTGTTCGGGCCCACTGAAGCTTTCTTT. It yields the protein CASSLFGPTEAFF. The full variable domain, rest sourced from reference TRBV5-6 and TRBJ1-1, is DAGVTQSPTHLIKTRGQQVTLRCSPKSGHDTVSWYQQALGQGPQFIFQYYEEEERQRGNFPDRFSGHQFPNYSSELNVNALLLGDSALYLCASSLFGPTEAFFGQGTRLTVV.